These 9 T cell receptor beta chains were sequenced from one sample in a study of tumor and adjacent non-tumor tissue in lung cancer. Three rounds of nested PCR, following a modified ARM-PCR protocol, produced the TCRbeta library. Via MiXCR, TCRdb re-called the multiplex PCR reads, giving one row per CDR3 protein. The repertoire holds 78,000 or so distinct CDR3 sequences, with 80% as singletons. This sample's RNA came from whole unsorted tissue. The material sequenced was lung tumor tissue. The receptor source for this set is a woman between 45 and 65 years old with non-small cell lung cancer.

The V call is TRBV24-1, the J call TRBJ2-1; D unclear. The CDR3 is 17 residues long. CDR1 is KGHDR, CDR2 SFDVKD, per germline. With 2 bases removed from V and 7 bases from J, the gap between germline ends came to 20 bases. In DNA form, the CDR3 reads TGTGCCACCAGTGATTCCCTTGGGCCATACGAAAGAAATGAGCAGTTCTTC. Amino acid sequence: CATSDSLGPYERNEQFF.

On this clonotype: One end of the junction does not line up with germline, which may come from a read error. This chain links TRBV29-1 with TRBJ2-2; TRBD1 matches at 8 bases. The CDR3 is made up of 14 amino acids. Looked up from germline, CDR1 is SQVTM and CDR2 is ANQGSEA. In DNA, the CDR3 is TGCAGCCGACGGGACAGGACTAACACGGGGGAACTGTTTTTT. Residues: CSRRDRTNTGELFF.

This clonotype was recorded a few times. Germline is not matched at one junction end, which may reflect a read error. This chain connects TRBV11-2 to TRBJ2-1; D might be TRBD1 or TRBD2, each matching 7 bases. Germline lookup yields CDR1 SGHAT and CDR2 FQNNGV. This CDR3 has 15 amino acids. DNA for the CDR3: TGTGCTAGCAACAAAGGGGGAGGGGGCTGTAATGAGCAGTTCTTC. Its translation: CASNKGGGGCNEQFF.

Worth noting for this clonotype: One end of the junction fails to match germline, which may point to a read error. This chain uses TRBV29-1 with TRBJ1-4; no firm D call. Germline CDR1 reads SQVTM; CDR2 reads ANQGSEA. The CDR3 is 14 amino acids. The CDR3 nucleotides are TGCAGCGCAAGCTCCCGGGAGAGTAATGAAATACTGTTTTTT. Residues: CSASSRESNEILFF.

Note on this clonotype: The missing conserved phenylalanine or tryptophan at the end of this CDR3 makes a read error likely. V and J are TRBV11-3 and TRBJ2-2, with D possibly TRBD1 on 5 matching bases. Germline-derived CDR1 and CDR2 are SGHNT and YENEEA. The length of the CDR3 is 15 residues. V was clipped by 7 bases and J by 4 bases, with 16 bases between them. The CDR3 is CASIFTGTSTGELFY. The CDR3 DNA reads TGTGCCAGCATCTTTACAGGCACGAGCACCGGGGAGCTGTTTTAT.

With respect to this clonotype: At one boundary the junction diverges from the germline segment, which might be a read error. The chain uses TRBV20-1 and TRBJ2-1; 13 bases line up with TRBD2. Germline V gene sequence: CDR1 DFQATT, CDR2 SNEGSKA (reference sequence). This CDR3 contains 14 residues. The CDR3 loop reads CSVGTSGANKEQFF. The CDR3 DNA reads as TGCAGTGTCGGGACTAGCGGGGCCAACAAAGAGCAGTTCTTC.

Remarks on this clonotype: As the CDR3 is not closed by the conserved phenylalanine or tryptophan, this likely results from a read error. The chain carries TRBV20-1 and TRBJ1-6; 7 bases agree with TRBD1. V was clipped by 5 bases and J by 9 bases; unmatched bases: 10. Germline CDR1 reads DFQATT; CDR2 reads SNEGSKA (reference sequence). The CDR3 totals 14 residues. The chain's CDR3 is CSAGKTGASSPLHY. In DNA, the CDR3 is TGCAGTGCTGGAAAAACAGGGGCTTCTTCACCCCTCCACTAT.

The chain couples TRBV20-1 to TRBJ1-6, with 7 bases that match TRBD1. Trimming at V came to 0 bases and at J to 14 bases, leaving 13 bases not matched to a gene. CDR1 and CDR2 (germline): DFQATT, SNEGSKA (reference sequence). The CDR3 sequence is 15 residues long. This CDR3 reads CSARDPGQDNPALHF. For the CDR3, the DNA is TGCAGTGCTAGAGATCCCGGACAGGATAATCCAGCCCTCCACTTT.

With regard to this clonotype: Relative to the germline gene, one junction end is altered; a read error may explain this. The rearrangement links TRBV6-1 to TRBJ2-1; unclear D gene. Germline CDR1 is MNHNS and CDR2 is SASEGT. CDR3 length equals 13 residues. For the CDR3, the DNA is TGTGCCGGCAGTGAAGGGATCTACAATGAGCACTTCTTC. As protein: CAGSEGIYNEHFF.